The clone carrying this T cell receptor (beta chain) was seen once. V was trimmed by 5 bases and J by 2 bases, leaving 9 bases between them. Germline V lookup: CDR1 MNHEY, CDR2 SVGAGI. This CDR3 has 13 amino acids. The data originate from a study of T cell responses to AZD1222 COVID-19 vaccine. Here immunoSEQ multiplex PCR was the method, and the copy in TCRdb shows in-frame clones only, minus some. Of under 95,000 clones listed, around nine tenths are singletons. Sequences were derived from peripheral blood, sampled on day 0 of AZD1222 vaccination. The sequence derives from an adult in good health. The V gene is TRBV6-5, the J gene TRBJ1-2; D may be TRBD1 (5 bases). Written as DNA, the CDR3 is TGTGCCAGCAGTCCTCGGGGGAACTATGGCTACACCTTC. It specifies CASSPRGNYGYTF.